This TCR beta chain is from a study of shared clonotypes between healthy human individuals. Clones were read by immunoSEQ multiplex PCR, and TCRdb kept only the in-frame ones, dropping some. The sample carries about 590,000 clones, about 95% recorded once. V was clipped by 6 bases and J by 6 bases, with 9 bases between them. Germline assignment: CDR1 DFQATT and CDR2 SNEGSKA (reference sequence). The CDR3 totals 11 residues. CD8 cells classed as naive were CD45RO-negative and positively selected for CCR7, excluding terminally differentiated effector memory CD45RA+ cells. The receptor was isolated from a woman in her 30s in good health. The sequencing input was naive CD8+ T cells sorted from blood. This sequence joins TRBV20-1 and TRBJ2-1; no definite D call. In nucleotides, the CDR3 is TGCAGTGCGCCCCCCTCCAATGAGCAGTTCTTC. Residues: CSAPPSNEQFF.